The subject of this entry is one T cell receptor (beta chain). The CDR3 is made up of 17 amino acids. CDR1 and CDR2 from the germline V gene are MNHEY and SMNVEV (reference sequence). Trimming cost V 5 bases and J 3 bases; bases outside gene matches: 8. This specimen comes from a study of blood T cell repertoires in COVID-19. Original processing notes: Nucleated cell number was recorded as an estimate derived from reference gene primer amplification. Using immunoSEQ multiplex PCR, the repertoire was profiled, and TCRdb retains in-frame clones only, with some absent. V, J and clone size derive from that table, while D and trimming were established from the DNA sequence. The table has 99,000 or so clones, 75% to 85% seen once.

Material: peripheral blood. The receptor's source is a man aged 55-75 years with acute or convalescent COVID-19. This chain uses TRBV27 with TRBJ2-1, with 12 nucleotides matching TRBD2. Here the CDR3 DNA reads TGTGCCAGCAGTCCCCAAAGGACTAGCGGGAACTACAATGAGCAGTTCTTC. It encodes CASSPQRTSGNYNEQFF.